One TCR beta chain is described in this entry. The sample comes from a study of blood T cell repertoires in COVID-19. Study context: COVID-19 samples collected from the United States, Italy and Spain covered acute and convalescent phases. Sources were T cells, B-cell-depleted T cells, or PBMCs; the material itself was cDNA or gDNA.

CDR1 and CDR2 (germline): MNHEY, SVGEGT. The CDR3 runs to 13 residues. The germline V and J ends were trimmed by 5 bases and 8 bases, with 13 bases remaining between them. Original handling: For nucleated cells, counts were estimated from reference gene primer amplification. Some clones are missing from TCRdb's copy, which holds only in-frame ones; the method was immunoSEQ multiplex PCR. The DNA gave D and trimming, while V, J and clone size come from that table. The sample has 70,000 to 90,000 clones, 75% to 90% seen once; the top ten hold approximately 10%. The chain carries TRBV6-2 or TRBV6-3 and TRBJ2-1; D is unresolved. Input material: peripheral blood. The clonotype was recovered from a human donor in a cohort sampled during active COVID-19. The CDR3 reads CASSRALVHEQFF. In nucleotides, the CDR3 is TGTGCCAGCAGTCGCGCCCTCGTCCATGAGCAGTTCTTC.